The 5 T cell receptor beta chains below were found in one sample sequenced in a study of T cells in Graves' hyperthyroidism and ophthalmopathy. It was RNA transcripts that yielded the amplified TCR beta CDR3 regions. A first-round RT-PCR of the TCR CDR3 used the HTBI primer set. Each CDR3 protein is one row after TCRdb ran MiXCR on the multiplex PCR reads. The sample holds some 600,000 distinct CDR3 sequences; 11% to 15% are singletons and the top ten take less than 6%. Sequenced sample: blood. Source of these receptors: a woman aged 25 to 39 with Graves' hyperthyroidism that later progressed to Graves' ophthalmopathy.

This clonotype came up a few times. The chain couples TRBV20-1 to TRBJ2-7, with D maybe TRBD2 (5 bases). The germline V gene encodes CDR1 DFQATT and CDR2 SNEGSKA (reference sequence). V shed 3 bases and J shed 2 bases, with 11 bases lying between them. This CDR3 is 13 amino acids long. CDR3 DNA: TGCAGTGCTAGGGGTACTAGTCCCTACGAGCAGTACTTC. This translates into CSARGTSPYEQYF.

This clonotype has ten or more counts. V gene TRBV24-1 combines with J gene TRBJ2-3, with D unclear. Germline CDR1 is KGHDR and CDR2 is SFDVKD. Trimming removed 1 base from V and 6 bases from J, with 7 bases in between. The CDR3 is made up of 13 amino acids. CDR3 protein: CATSDLTWDTQYF. Written as DNA, the CDR3 is TGTGCCACCAGTGATTTAACTTGGGATACGCAGTATTTT.

The rearrangement links TRBV6-2 or TRBV6-3 to TRBJ2-7, with D perhaps matching TRBD1 (5 bases). This CDR3 spans 17 amino acids. Germline V CDR1 and CDR2: MNHEY, SVGEGT. The ends were cut back, 4 bases at V and 3 bases at J, with 22 bases in the middle. CDR3 coding DNA: TGTGCCAGCAGTTCGACAATTAACACAGGAGCCCGCTACGAGCAGTACTTC. Protein: CASSSTINTGARYEQYF.

This clonotype came up many times. The V and J genes are TRBV11-1 and TRBJ2-5, with 7 bases matching TRBD2. Germline V gene sequence: CDR1 SGHAT, CDR2 FQDESV (reference sequence). J was trimmed by 2 bases and V by 7 bases; bases with no gene match: 16. The CDR3 has 17 amino acids. The DNA for the CDR3 is TGTGCCAGCAACCCCTTCGAGGGAGGGCCAACTCAAGAGACCCAGTACTTC. Protein product: CASNPFEGGPTQETQYF.

This clonotype was found many times. The V gene is TRBV7-2, the J gene TRBJ1-3; D gene ambiguous. The length of the CDR3 is 14 residues. V was clipped by 3 bases and J by 2 bases, with 8 bases between them. Germline-derived CDR1 and CDR2 are SGHTA and FQGNSA. The CDR3 DNA reads as TGTGCCAGCAGCTTCGCGACCCCTGGAAACACCATATATTTT. Translation: CASSFATPGNTIYF.